A selection of T cell receptor beta chains follows, all from one sample in a study of blood T cell repertoires in COVID-19. The method was immunoSEQ multiplex PCR; TCRdb's version includes in-frame clones alone and lacks a portion of them. The sample holds about 50,000 clones, 90% to 95% seen once. Sequenced input: peripheral blood. Receptors originate from a woman aged 80 or over with acute or convalescent COVID-19. Each CDR3 is given with its conserved first and last residue. A D gene is named only where the DNA matches it firmly. The size field is filled for only some rows; it gives once, few, many or a size class.

-,few,TRBJ2-3,TRBV18,TGTGCCAGCTCCTCAAGCGGGAGCACAGATACGCAGTATTTT,CASSSSGSTDTQYF
-,few,TRBJ1-4,TRBV12-3/TRBV12-4,TGTGCCAGCGGACTTAATGAAAAACTGTTTTTT,CASGLNEKLFF
TRBD2,once,TRBJ2-3,TRBV4-2,TGTGCCAGCAGCCAAGACCCGACTAGCGGGAGTCGAAATACGCAGTATTTT,CASSQDPTSGSRNTQYF
TRBD1,-,TRBJ2-3,TRBV29-1,TGCAGCGTTGATAACAGGGGGCAGACAGATACGCAGTATTTT,CSVDNRGQTDTQYF
-,-,TRBJ2-3,TRBV29-1,TGCAGCGTTGGAGCCGGGACTGCTAGCACAGATACGCAGTATTTT,CSVGAGTASTDTQYF
-,-,TRBJ1-2,TRBV6-2/TRBV6-3,TGTGCCAGCAGTGCACAGGGTAACTATGGCTACACCTTC,CASSAQGNYGYTF
TRBD1,-,TRBJ1-6,TRBV7-2,TGTGCCAGCAGCACCCACAGGGGGCTAGGGTCACCCCTCCACTTT,CASSTHRGLGSPLHF
TRBD2,-,TRBJ2-1,TRBV9,TGTGCCAGCAGCGTAGGCGGGAGTGCCCTAAACAATGAGCAGTTCTTC,CASSVGGSALNNEQFF
-,-,TRBJ1-6,TRBV7-3,TGTGCCAGCAGCTTCGGGGGTAATTCACCCCTCCACTTT,CASSFGGNSPLHF
-,-,TRBJ1-2,TRBV4-3,TGCGCCAGCAGCCAAGCCAATAGCTATGGCTACACCTTC,CASSQANSYGYTF
TRBD1,-,TRBJ1-6,TRBV9,TGTGCCAGCAGCTGGGACAGGGAGAATAATTCACCCCTCCACTTT,CASSWDRENNSPLHF
-,-,TRBJ1-1,TRBV6-2/TRBV6-3,TGTGCCAGCAGTTTCATGCACATGAACACTGAAGCTTTCTTT,CASSFMHMNTEAFF
TRBD2,-,TRBJ2-1,TRBV19,TGTGCCAGTAGTGCCCATGGGACTAGCGGGAGTAATGAGCAGTTCTTC,CASSAHGTSGSNEQFF
-,-,TRBJ2-5,TRBV30,TGTGCCTGGAGTCCCTTCACTACGTCCCCGGAGACCCAGTACTTC,CAWSPFTTSPETQYF
TRBD2,-,TRBJ2-2,TRBV5-8,TGTGCCAGCAGCTTGGGCCTAGCGGGGAACACCGGGGAGCTGTTTTTT,CASSLGLAGNTGELFF
TRBD2,-,TRBJ2-3,TRBV6-5,TGTGCCAGCAGTTACGTAGCGGGACTTAATACGCAGTATTTT,CASSYVAGLNTQYF
-,-,TRBJ1-2,TRBV7-9,TGTGCCAGCACGCGAGCCACAGGGACCTATGGCTACACCTTC,CASTRATGTYGYTF
TRBD1,-,TRBJ2-5,TRBV25-1,TGTGCCAGCAGTGACCGGACAGGGCGAGAGACCCAGTACTTC,CASSDRTGRETQYF
-,-,TRBJ1-2,TRBV11-2,TGTGCCAGCAAGTTGCGGGCGACGGTACTAGGCTACACCTTC,CASKLRATVLGYTF
TRBD2,-,TRBJ2-1,TRBV19,TGTGCCAGTATTTCAGGCGGGAGGGCAGGTAATGAGCAGTTCTTC,CASISGGRAGNEQFF
TRBD2,-,TRBJ2-5,TRBV3-1/TRBV3-2,TGTGCCAGCAGTAAAGTAGGGGGCGGGAGGGGCGAGACCCAGTACTTC,CASSKVGGGRGETQYF
TRBD2,-,TRBJ2-7,TRBV5-1,TGCGCCAGCAGCTTGGAGGGTTTACTAGCGGGAGACGAGCAGTACTTC,CASSLEGLLAGDEQYF
-,-,TRBJ2-1,TRBV6-2/TRBV6-3,TGTGCCAGCAGTTACTTTCCTGCCAAGCGGGCCACTTACAATGAGCAGTTCTTC,CASSYFPAKRATYNEQFF
-,-,TRBJ2-1,TRBV12-3/TRBV12-4,TGTGCCAGCAGCAACGGACCCCAGGGTGAGCAGTTCTTC,CASSNGPQGEQFF
-,-,TRBJ2-7,TRBV6-1,TGTGCCAGCAGTGAAGCGCCCGGGTCCTCCGGCTACGAGCAGTACTTC,CASSEAPGSSGYEQYF
TRBD1,few,TRBJ2-7,TRBV5-1,TGCGCCAGCAGGACCCTACCGGGACAGACCTACGAGCAGTACTTC,CASRTLPGQTYEQYF
-,-,TRBJ2-3,TRBV7-2,TGTGCCAGCAGCTTGGAGACCCGACAGTATACGCAGTATTTT,CASSLETRQYTQYF
TRBD1,-,TRBJ1-2,TRBV7-2,TGTGCCAGCAGCGGGGACAGGGAGAACTATGGCTACACCTTC,CASSGDRENYGYTF
TRBD1,-,TRBJ1-5,TRBV18,TGTGCCAGCTCACCAGCAGAACAGGGGACCAGCAATCAGCCCCAGCATTTT,CASSPAEQGTSNQPQHF
TRBD1,-,TRBJ1-1,TRBV5-1,TGCGCCAGCAGCTTAACAGGGGGACCTGAAGCTTTCTTT,CASSLTGGPEAFF
-,once,TRBJ1-2,TRBV6-5,TGTGCCAGCACGAGGGATAACGGCTATGGCTACACCTTC,CASTRDNGYGYTF
-,-,TRBJ1-1,TRBV12-3/TRBV12-4,TGTGCCAGCAGCCGGCAGGAGAACACTGAAGCTTTCTTT,CASSRQENTEAFF